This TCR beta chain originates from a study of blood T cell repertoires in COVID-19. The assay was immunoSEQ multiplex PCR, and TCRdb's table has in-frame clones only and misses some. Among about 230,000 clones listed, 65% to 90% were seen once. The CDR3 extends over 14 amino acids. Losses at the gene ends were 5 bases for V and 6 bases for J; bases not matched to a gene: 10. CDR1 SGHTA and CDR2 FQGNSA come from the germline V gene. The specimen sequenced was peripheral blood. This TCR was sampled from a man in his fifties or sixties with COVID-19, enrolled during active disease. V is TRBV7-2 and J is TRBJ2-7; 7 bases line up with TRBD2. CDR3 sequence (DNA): TGTGCCAGCAGCGCTTCCGGGACTACGGGCGAGCAGTACTTC. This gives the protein CASSASGTTGEQYF.